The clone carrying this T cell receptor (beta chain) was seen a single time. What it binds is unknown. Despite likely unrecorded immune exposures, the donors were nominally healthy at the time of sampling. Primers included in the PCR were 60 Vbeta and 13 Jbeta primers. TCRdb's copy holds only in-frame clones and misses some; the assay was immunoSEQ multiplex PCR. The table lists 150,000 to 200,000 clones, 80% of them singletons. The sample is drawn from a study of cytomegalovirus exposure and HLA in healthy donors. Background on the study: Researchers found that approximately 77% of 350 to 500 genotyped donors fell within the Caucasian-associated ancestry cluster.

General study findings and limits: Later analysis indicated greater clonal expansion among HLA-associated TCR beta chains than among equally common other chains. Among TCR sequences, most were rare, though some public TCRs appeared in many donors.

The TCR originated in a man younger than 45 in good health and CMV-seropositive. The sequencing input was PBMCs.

CDR3 bases: TGTGCCAGCAGCTCTAGCGGGAGGGCCGGGAACGAGCAGTACTTC. Translated: CASSSSGRAGNEQYF. This sequence joins TRBV7-9 and TRBJ2-7; 12 bases match TRBD2. Germline lookup yields CDR1 SEHNR and CDR2 FQNEAQ (reference sequence). The CDR3 covers 15 residues. The ends lost 4 bases at V and 5 bases at J; junction bases unmatched: 6.